In this sample, the clone carrying this T cell receptor (beta chain) turned up once. The antigen remains undetermined. The data are from a study of PD-1 blockade in mismatch repair-deficient tumors. Looking at the study overall: All were previously treated, progressing patients with eleven to twelve mismatch repair-deficient cancer types.

All patients were mismatch repair deficient, assessed by either PCR or immunohistochemistry. TCRs were sequenced from a few patients responding to pembrolizumab. Broader study findings: Rapid post-treatment expansion, then contraction, generally preceding radiologic response, marked tumor-resident clones.

Clones were sequenced by immunoSEQ multiplex PCR, and TCRdb holds only the in-frame ones, with some missing. In the table there are roughly 70,000 clones, around four fifths of which are singletons. The sequence derives from an adult with mismatch repair-deficient cancer. The sequenced sample was peripheral blood, obtained 2 weeks after starting pembrolizumab.

The CDR3 DNA reads TGTGCCAGCAGCTTAGCAGGGGTGCTGACCTACGAGCAGTACTTC. Its protein is CASSLAGVLTYEQYF. V and J are TRBV7-8 and TRBJ2-7; possibly TRBD1 for D (5 bases). V was pared by 0 bases and J by 2 bases, with 11 bases between. Germline CDR1 reads SGHVS; CDR2 reads FQNEAQ. The CDR3 has 15 amino acids.